Below are 23 T cell receptor beta chains sequenced from a single sample in a study of blood T cell repertoires in COVID-19. TCRdb keeps only in-frame clones here, not all; method: immunoSEQ multiplex PCR. The sample has about 71,000 clones, roughly 76% seen once. Specimen: peripheral blood. The receptors derive from an elderly woman with active or convalescent COVID-19.

This chain joins TRBV19 and TRBJ1-2; a possible D gene is TRBD1 (5 bases). The CDR3 consists of 14 residues. V dropped 5 bases and J dropped 3 bases, with 13 bases sitting between them. Germline V gives CDR1 LNHDA, CDR2 SQIVND (reference sequence). For the CDR3, the DNA is TGTGCCAGTAGTCGTGTGGGGGAGGACTATGGCTACACCTTC. This sequence encodes CASSRVGEDYGYTF. The whole variable domain, remainder taken from reference TRBV19 and TRBJ1-2, is DGGITQSPKYLFRKEGQNVTLSCEQNLNHDAMYWYRQDPGQGLRLIYYSQIVNDFQKGDIAEGYSVSREKKESFPLTVTSAQKNPTAFYLCASSRVGEDYGYTFGSGTRLTVV.

The V and J genes are TRBV27 and TRBJ1-6; 9 positions agree with TRBD1. The CDR3 has 14 amino acids. V was pared by 4 bases and J by 7 bases, with 2 bases of the junction left unmatched. CDR1 and CDR2 from the germline V gene are MNHEY and SMNVEV (reference sequence). DNA for the CDR3: TGTGCCAGCAGTTGGGGGACAGGGAATTCACCCCTCCACTTT. It yields the protein CASSWGTGNSPLHF.

The chain combines TRBV28 with TRBJ2-7; TRBD1 aligns across 7 bases. The CDR3 loop spans 13 amino acids. From germline, CDR1 is MDHEN and CDR2 SYDVKM. Losses at the gene ends were 9 bases for V and 5 bases for J; bases not matched to a gene: 10. The CDR3 DNA sequence: TGTGCCAGTGCAGGGGACAGTCTACACGAGCAGTACTTC. This translates into CASAGDSLHEQYF. The full variable domain, in which reference TRBV28 and TRBJ2-7 provide the parts outside the CDR3, is DVKVTQSSRYLVKRTGEKVFLECVQDMDHENMFWYRQDPGLGLRLIYFSYDVKMKEKGDIPEGYSVSREKKERFSLILESASTNQTSMYLCASAGDSLHEQYFGPGTRLTVT.

The chain combines TRBV6-6 with TRBJ1-1; 8 positions match TRBD1. The germline V gene encodes CDR1 MNHNY and CDR2 SVGAGI (reference sequence). The CDR3 is made up of 13 amino acids. Germline trimming cut 6 bases from V and 4 bases from J; bases unmatched to any gene: 4. The CDR3 bases are TGTGCCAGCAGCGGACAGGGCACCACTGAAGCTTTCTTT. Residues: CASSGQGTTEAFF.

The gene calls are TRBV5-8 and TRBJ2-1; no reliable D call. The CDR3 length is 17 residues. Trimming took off 3 bases at V and 0 bases at J, with 16 bases between the two ends. CDR1 SGHTS and CDR2 YDEGEE come from the germline V gene. The DNA of the CDR3 is TGTGCCAGCAGCTCCAACTCCGGTCCTAGCTCCTACAATGAGCAGTTCTTC. Protein product: CASSSNSGPSSYNEQFF.

The CDR3, as DNA: TGTGCCAGCAGTTACGTCGGGACTACCTACAATGAGCAGTTCTTC. Its protein is CASSYVGTTYNEQFF. V is TRBV6-5 and J is TRBJ2-1, with 7 positions matching TRBD2. The CDR3 sequence is 15 residues long. Germline V gene sequence: CDR1 MNHEY, CDR2 SVGAGI. V lost 2 bases and J lost 2; bases outside the gene matches: 3.

This chain connects TRBV11-3 to TRBJ2-5; possibly TRBD1 for D (6 bases). The V end was cut by 5 bases, the J end by 5 bases, with 12 bases between. This CDR3 contains 13 residues. Per germline, CDR1 SGHNT and CDR2 YENEEA. The CDR3, as DNA: TGTGCCAGCAGCCTTACAGGGTTGGAGACCCAGTACTTC. This translates into CASSLTGLETQYF.

This clone was seen a handful of times. V and J are TRBV7-8 and TRBJ1-6, with 11 bases lining up with TRBD1. Germline CDR1 reads SGHVS; CDR2 reads FQNEAQ. Unmatched junction bases numbered 6, after V lost 1 base and J lost 10 bases. CDR3 size: 16 residues. The CDR3, as DNA: TGTGCCAGCAGCTTAGGGGACAGGGGGGTTCGATCACCCCTCCACTTT. Residues: CASSLGDRGVRSPLHF.

The chain combines TRBV4-3 with TRBJ2-7, with a weak D call TRBD2 (6 bases). The length of the CDR3 is 13 residues. Per germline, CDR1 LGHNA and CDR2 YSLEER. V was trimmed by 2 bases and J by 6 bases, leaving 11 bases between them. CDR3 sequence: CASSQLTSTEQYF. The CDR3 nucleotides read TGCGCCAGCAGCCAACTGACTAGTACCGAGCAGTACTTC.

V is TRBV5-1 and J is TRBJ2-1, with D perhaps TRBD1 (5 bases). The germline V gene encodes CDR1 SGHRS and CDR2 YFSETQ. Trimming took off 1 base at V and 7 bases at J, with 18 bases between the two ends. The CDR3 covers 16 residues. The CDR3 DNA sequence: TGCGCCAGCAGCTTGTATTGGGGCCTTTTGGGAAATGAGCAGTTCTTC. As protein: CASSLYWGLLGNEQFF. The variable domain in full, completed from reference TRBV5-1 and TRBJ2-1, reads KAGVTQTPRYLIKTRGQQVTLSCSPISGHRSVSWYQQTPGQGLQFLFEYFSETQRNKGNFPGRFSGRQFSNSRSEMNVSTLELGDSALYLCASSLYWGLLGNEQFFGPGTRLTVL.

The rearrangement links TRBV27 to TRBJ2-7, with D possibly matching TRBD1 (5 bases). The germline V gene encodes CDR1 MNHEY and CDR2 SMNVEV (reference sequence). CDR3 length: 14 residues. The V end was cut by 5 bases, the J end by 5 bases, with 16 bases between. The CDR3 DNA follows: TGTGCCAGCAGTAGTATCAGGGAATCCCACGAGCAGTACTTC. Protein product: CASSSIRESHEQYF.

V usage is TRBV24-1 and J usage is TRBJ2-5; 7 positions match TRBD2. The germline gives CDR1 KGHDR, CDR2 SFDVKD. Trimming cost V 3 bases and J 5 bases; bases outside gene matches: 5. The CDR3 contains 14 residues. Here the CDR3 reads CATSDGRERETQYF. CDR3 in DNA: TGTGCCACCAGTGATGGGCGGGAGAGGGAGACCCAGTACTTC.

The gene calls are TRBV6-5 and TRBJ2-7; D is perhaps TRBD2 (6 bases). Trimming cost V 0 bases and J 7 bases, with 13 bases left between them. CDR3 length: 14 amino acids. The germline V gene encodes CDR1 MNHEY and CDR2 SVGAGI. The CDR3: CASSYSMQGGEQYF. The CDR3, as DNA: TGTGCCAGCAGTTACTCGATGCAGGGAGGAGAGCAGTACTTC.

This clone was counted a few times. This rearrangement joins TRBV7-9 to TRBJ1-3; maybe TRBD1 (5 bases). Trimming stripped 3 bases from V and 5 bases from J, with 11 bases between. Looked up from germline, CDR1 is SEHNR and CDR2 is FQNEAQ (reference sequence). This CDR3 comprises 14 residues. CDR3 residues: CASSFEAGRNTIYF. CDR3 nucleotide sequence: TGTGCCAGCAGCTTCGAGGCAGGGAGAAACACCATATATTTT.

The chain joins TRBV6-5 to TRBJ1-5, with D hard to call. Germline values: CDR1 MNHEY, CDR2 SVGAGI. Trimming removed 5 bases at V and 3 bases at J, with 14 bases between. The length of the CDR3 is 15 residues. DNA of the CDR3: TGTGCCAGCAGTAAAAGGCGGGGATCCAATCAGCCCCAGCATTTT. Amino acid sequence: CASSKRRGSNQPQHF.

The rearrangement joins TRBV5-1 to TRBJ2-2; D call uncertain. This CDR3 spans 15 amino acids. Trimming shortened V by 0 bases and J by 2 bases, and 8 bases separated the two germline ends. Germline assignment: CDR1 SGHRS and CDR2 YFSETQ. CDR3 loop: CASSLGLPNTGELFF. As DNA, the CDR3 is TGCGCCAGCAGCTTGGGGCTGCCAAACACCGGGGAGCTGTTTTTT.

The chain recombines TRBV9 with TRBJ1-3; D unclear. The V end lost 0 bases, the J end lost 0 bases, and 4 bases lay between the germline ends. This CDR3 contains 14 residues. Germline CDR1 reads SGDLS; CDR2 reads YYNGEE. The CDR3 sequence: CASSVGLSGNTIYF. CDR3 bases: TGTGCCAGCAGCGTAGGTCTCTCTGGAAACACCATATATTTT. Using reference TRBV9 and TRBJ1-3 for the parts outside the CDR3, the full variable domain is DSGVTQTPKHLITATGQRVTLRCSPRSGDLSVYWYQQSLDQGLQFLIQYYNGEERAKGNILERFSAQQFPDLHSELNLSSLELGDSALYFCASSVGLSGNTIYFGEGSWLTVV.

The rearrangement joins TRBV11-2 to TRBJ2-2; no clear D gene. The germline gives CDR1 SGHAT, CDR2 FQNNGV. This CDR3 comprises 13 residues. V lost 3 bases to trimming and J lost 6 bases, with 8 bases between them. In nucleotides, the CDR3 is TGTGCCAGCAGCTTTAGAGGAGCCGGGGAGCTGTTTTTT. Encoded protein: CASSFRGAGELFF.

This sequence joins TRBV7-9 and TRBJ2-3, with 14 bases matching TRBD2. V was pared by 4 bases and J by 7 bases, with 4 bases of the junction left unmatched. The CDR3 spans 15 residues. Germline CDR1 SEHNR, CDR2 FQNEAQ (reference sequence). CDR3 in amino acids: CASSSGTSGGYTQYF. The CDR3 DNA follows: TGTGCCAGCAGCTCGGGGACTAGCGGGGGATATACGCAGTATTTT.

This clone has a handful of counts. The V and J genes are TRBV7-9 and TRBJ1-1, with 8 bases that match TRBD1. The J call is uncertain, as TRBJ1-6 better fits the DNA end. The CDR3 extends over 12 amino acids. Germline CDR1 SEHNR, CDR2 FQNEAQ (reference sequence). CDR3 DNA: TGTGCCAGCAGCCGTTGGACAGGGACCCTCCACTTT. Its translation: CASSRWTGTLHF.

The V call is TRBV7-8, the J call TRBJ1-1; maybe TRBD1 (6 bases). The germline V gene has CDR1 SGHVS and CDR2 FQNEAQ. Trimming removed 3 bases from V and 4 bases from J, with 18 bases in between. The CDR3 contains 16 residues. CDR3 region: CASSFTGTSKATEAFF. The DNA of the CDR3 is TGTGCCAGCAGCTTTACCGGGACATCAAAGGCCACTGAAGCTTTCTTT.

The chain recombines TRBV18 with TRBJ1-1; perhaps TRBD1 as D (6 bases). CDR1 and CDR2 (germline): KGHSH, LQKENI. The CDR3 is 14 amino acids. V shed 5 bases and J shed 1 base, with 11 bases lying between them. The CDR3 DNA follows: TGTGCCAGCTCAATGGACAGCGCGAACACTGAAGCTTTCTTT. Its translation is CASSMDSANTEAFF.

The rearrangement uses TRBV6-2 or TRBV6-3 and TRBJ2-1; 13 nucleotides align to TRBD2. J was trimmed by 1 base and V by 6 bases; bases with no gene match: 9. CDR3 size: 18 residues. Germline lookup yields CDR1 MNHEY and CDR2 SVGEGT. The CDR3 loop is CASSRGLAGVPSYNEQFF. The CDR3, as DNA: TGTGCCAGCAGCCGCGGACTAGCGGGGGTTCCTTCCTACAATGAGCAGTTCTTC.